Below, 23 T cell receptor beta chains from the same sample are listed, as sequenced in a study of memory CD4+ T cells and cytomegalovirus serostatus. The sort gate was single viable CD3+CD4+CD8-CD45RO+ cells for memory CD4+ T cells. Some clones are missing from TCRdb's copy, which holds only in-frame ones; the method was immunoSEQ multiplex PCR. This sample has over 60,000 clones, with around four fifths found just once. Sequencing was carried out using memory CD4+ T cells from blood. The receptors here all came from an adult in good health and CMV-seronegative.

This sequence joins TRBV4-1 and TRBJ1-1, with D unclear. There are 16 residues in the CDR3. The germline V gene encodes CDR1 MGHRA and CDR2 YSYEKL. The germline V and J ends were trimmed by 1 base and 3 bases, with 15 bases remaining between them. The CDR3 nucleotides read TGCGCCAGCAGCCAAGGGGCGGGCCCGTTGGACACTGAAGCTTTCTTT. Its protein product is CASSQGAGPLDTEAFF.

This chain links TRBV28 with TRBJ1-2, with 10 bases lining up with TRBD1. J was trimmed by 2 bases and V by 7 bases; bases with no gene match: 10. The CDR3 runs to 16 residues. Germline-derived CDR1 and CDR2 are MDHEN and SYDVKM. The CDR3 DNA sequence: TGTGCCAGCAACCTGGGGGGACAGGGGATAAACTATGGCTACACCTTC. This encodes CASNLGGQGINYGYTF.

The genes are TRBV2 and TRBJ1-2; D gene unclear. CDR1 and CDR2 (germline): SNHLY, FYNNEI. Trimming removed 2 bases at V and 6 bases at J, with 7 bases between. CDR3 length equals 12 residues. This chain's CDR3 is CASSEWENGYTF. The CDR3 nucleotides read TGTGCCAGCAGTGAATGGGAGAATGGCTACACCTTC.

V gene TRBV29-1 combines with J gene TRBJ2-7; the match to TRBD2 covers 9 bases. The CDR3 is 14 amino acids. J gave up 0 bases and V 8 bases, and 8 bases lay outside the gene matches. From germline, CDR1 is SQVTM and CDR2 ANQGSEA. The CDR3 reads CSLALAGSSYEQYF. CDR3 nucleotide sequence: TGCAGCCTCGCACTAGCGGGCAGCTCCTACGAGCAGTACTTC.

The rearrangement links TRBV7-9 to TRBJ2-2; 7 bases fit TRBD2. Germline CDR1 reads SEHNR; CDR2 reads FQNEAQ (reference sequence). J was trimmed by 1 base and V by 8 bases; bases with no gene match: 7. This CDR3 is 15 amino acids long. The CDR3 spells CASGGGDLNTGELFF. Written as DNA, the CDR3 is TGTGCCAGCGGGGGAGGGGATTTGAACACCGGGGAGCTGTTTTTT.

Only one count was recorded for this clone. The chain's CDR3 is CATGEHGRSSYNEQFF. The CDR3 DNA reads TGTGCCACCGGGGAACACGGGAGAAGCTCCTACAATGAGCAGTTCTTC. The chain has TRBV15 and TRBJ2-1, with D perhaps TRBD2 (6 bases). The CDR3 length is 16 residues. Between the trimmed V and J ends, which lost 8 bases and 0 bases, there was a span of 17 bases. CDR1 is LNHNV, CDR2 YYDKDF, per germline (reference sequence).

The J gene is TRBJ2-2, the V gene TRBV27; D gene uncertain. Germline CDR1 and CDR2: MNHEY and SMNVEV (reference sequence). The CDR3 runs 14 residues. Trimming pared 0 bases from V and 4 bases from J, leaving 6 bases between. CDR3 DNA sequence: TGTGCCAGCAGTTTATCAAGGAGCACCGGGGAGCTGTTTTTT. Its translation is CASSLSRSTGELFF.

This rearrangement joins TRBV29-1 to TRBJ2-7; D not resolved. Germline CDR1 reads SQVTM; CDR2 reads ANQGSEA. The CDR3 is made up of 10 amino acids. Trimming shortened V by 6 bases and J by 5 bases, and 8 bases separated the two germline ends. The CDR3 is CSVLGHEQYF. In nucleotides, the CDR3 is TGCAGCGTCCTGGGCCACGAGCAGTACTTC.

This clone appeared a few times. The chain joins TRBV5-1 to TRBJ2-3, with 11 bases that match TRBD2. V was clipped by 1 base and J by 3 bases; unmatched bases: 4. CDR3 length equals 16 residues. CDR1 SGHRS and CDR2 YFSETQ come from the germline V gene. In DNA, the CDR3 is TGCGCCAGCAGCTTGACCCTAGCGGGGGGTACAGATACGCAGTATTTT. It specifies CASSLTLAGGTDTQYF.

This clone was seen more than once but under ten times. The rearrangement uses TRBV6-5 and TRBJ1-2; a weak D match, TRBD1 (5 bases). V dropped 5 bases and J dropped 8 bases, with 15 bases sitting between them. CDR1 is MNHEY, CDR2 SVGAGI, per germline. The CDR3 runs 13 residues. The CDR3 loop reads CASSDKGSGGYTF. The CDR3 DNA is TGTGCCAGCAGTGACAAGGGGTCCGGAGGCTACACCTTC.

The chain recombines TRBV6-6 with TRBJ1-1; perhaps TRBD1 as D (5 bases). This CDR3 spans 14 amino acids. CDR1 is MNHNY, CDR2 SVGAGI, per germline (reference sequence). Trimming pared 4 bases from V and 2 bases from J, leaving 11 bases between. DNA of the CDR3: TGTGCCAGCAGTTTGAGCGGGACCAACACTGAAGCTTTCTTT. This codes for CASSLSGTNTEAFF.

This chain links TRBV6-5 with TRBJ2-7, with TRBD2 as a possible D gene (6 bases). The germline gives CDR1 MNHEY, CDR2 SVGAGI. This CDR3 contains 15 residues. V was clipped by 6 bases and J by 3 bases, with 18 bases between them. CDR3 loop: CASRDYGSLNYEQYF. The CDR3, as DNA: TGTGCCAGCAGGGACTACGGAAGCCTGAACTACGAGCAGTACTTC.

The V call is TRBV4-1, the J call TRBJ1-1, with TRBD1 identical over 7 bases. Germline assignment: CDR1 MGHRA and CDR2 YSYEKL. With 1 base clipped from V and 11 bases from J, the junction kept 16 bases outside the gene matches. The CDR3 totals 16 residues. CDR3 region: CASSQANMGSTGSAFF. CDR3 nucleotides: TGCGCCAGCAGCCAAGCAAACATGGGGTCGACAGGGAGCGCTTTCTTT.

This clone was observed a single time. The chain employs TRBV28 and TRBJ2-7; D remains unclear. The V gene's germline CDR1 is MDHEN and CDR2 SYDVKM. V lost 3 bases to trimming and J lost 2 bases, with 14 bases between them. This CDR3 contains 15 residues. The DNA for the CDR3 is TGTGCCAGCAGTTTCGAGGTTGGACCAACCTACGAGCAGTACTTC. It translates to CASSFEVGPTYEQYF.

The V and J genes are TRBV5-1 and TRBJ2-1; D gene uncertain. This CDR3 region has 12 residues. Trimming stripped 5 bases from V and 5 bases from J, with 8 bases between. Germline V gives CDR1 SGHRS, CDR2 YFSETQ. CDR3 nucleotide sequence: TGCGCCAGCAGTGCACGGAACAATGAGCAGTTCTTC. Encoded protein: CASSARNNEQFF. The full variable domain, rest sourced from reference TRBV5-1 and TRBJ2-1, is KAGVTQTPRYLIKTRGQQVTLSCSPISGHRSVSWYQQTPGQGLQFLFEYFSETQRNKGNFPGRFSGRQFSNSRSEMNVSTLELGDSALYLCASSARNNEQFFGPGTRLTVL.

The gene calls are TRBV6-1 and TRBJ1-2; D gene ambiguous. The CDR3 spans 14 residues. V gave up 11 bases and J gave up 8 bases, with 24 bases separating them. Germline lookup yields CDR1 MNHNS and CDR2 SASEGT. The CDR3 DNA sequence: TGTGCCGGCGCTTTGAATGGTGGATACCTCGGCTACACCTTC. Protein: CAGALNGGYLGYTF.

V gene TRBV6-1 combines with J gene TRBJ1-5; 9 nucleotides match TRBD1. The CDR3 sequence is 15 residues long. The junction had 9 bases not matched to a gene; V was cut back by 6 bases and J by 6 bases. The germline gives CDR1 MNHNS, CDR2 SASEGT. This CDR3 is CASRSSGTGTQPQHF. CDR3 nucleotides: TGTGCCAGCAGGAGCTCCGGGACAGGGACTCAGCCCCAGCATTTT.

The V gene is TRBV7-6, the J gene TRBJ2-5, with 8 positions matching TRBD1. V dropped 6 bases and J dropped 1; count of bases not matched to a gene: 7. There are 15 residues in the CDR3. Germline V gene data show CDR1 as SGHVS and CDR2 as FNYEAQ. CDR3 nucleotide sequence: TGTGCCAGCAGAGACGGACAGGGCCTCCAAGAGACCCAGTACTTC. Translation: CASRDGQGLQETQYF.

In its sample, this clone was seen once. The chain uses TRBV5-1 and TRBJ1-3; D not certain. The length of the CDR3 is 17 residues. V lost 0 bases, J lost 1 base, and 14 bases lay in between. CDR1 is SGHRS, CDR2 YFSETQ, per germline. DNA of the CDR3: TGCGCCAGCAGCTTGGGGTCAGGTCGGGGATCTGGAAACACCATATATTTT. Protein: CASSLGSGRGSGNTIYF. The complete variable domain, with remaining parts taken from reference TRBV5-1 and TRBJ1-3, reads KAGVTQTPRYLIKTRGQQVTLSCSPISGHRSVSWYQQTPGQGLQFLFEYFSETQRNKGNFPGRFSGRQFSNSRSEMNVSTLELGDSALYLCASSLGSGRGSGNTIYFGEGSWLTVV.

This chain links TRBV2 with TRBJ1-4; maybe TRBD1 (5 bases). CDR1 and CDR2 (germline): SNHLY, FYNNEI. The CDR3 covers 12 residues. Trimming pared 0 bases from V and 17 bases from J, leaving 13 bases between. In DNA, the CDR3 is TGTGCCAGCAGTGAAGCGCTCGGGGACCATTTTTTT. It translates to CASSEALGDHFF.

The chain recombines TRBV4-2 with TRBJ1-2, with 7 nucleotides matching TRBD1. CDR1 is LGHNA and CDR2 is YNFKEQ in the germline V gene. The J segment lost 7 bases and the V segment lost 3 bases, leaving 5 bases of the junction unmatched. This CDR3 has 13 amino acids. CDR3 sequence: CASSQRQGGGYTF. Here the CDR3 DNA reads TGTGCCAGCAGCCAGAGACAGGGAGGTGGCTACACCTTC.

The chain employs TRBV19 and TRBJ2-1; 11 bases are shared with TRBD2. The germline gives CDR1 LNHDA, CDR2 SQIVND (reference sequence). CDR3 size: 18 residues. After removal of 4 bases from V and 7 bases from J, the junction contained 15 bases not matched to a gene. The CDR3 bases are TGTGCCAGTAGTACGAGACTAGCGGGATCCTACAATTATAATGAGCAGTTCTTC. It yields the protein CASSTRLAGSYNYNEQFF.

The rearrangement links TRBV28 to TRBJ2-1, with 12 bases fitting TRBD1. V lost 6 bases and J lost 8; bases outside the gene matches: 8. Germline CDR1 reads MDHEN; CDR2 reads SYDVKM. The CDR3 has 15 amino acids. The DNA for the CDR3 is TGTGCCAGCAGAGGGACAGGGGGCCCGGTGGATGAGCAGTTCTTC. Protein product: CASRGTGGPVDEQFF.